A single sample is the source of the 7 T cell receptor beta chains below, sequenced in a study of molecular identifiers for immune sequencing clone quantification. TCRdb called the PCR reads again in MiXCR, with one record for every CDR3 protein. The sample shows a few hundred thousand distinct CDR3 sequences, about 25% of them seen only once. The sample taken for sequencing was naive CD8+ T cells from blood, with Jurkat cell RNA spiked in. Subset indicated: FACS-sorted CD8+CD4-CCR7+CD45RA+ naive T cells. Receptor source: a human donor in good health. Some libraries in this study had Jurkat cell RNA spiked in.

This clonotype was detected only a few times. The chain carries TRBV28 and TRBJ1-1; possible D gene TRBD1, 6 bases. Per germline, CDR1 MDHEN and CDR2 SYDVKM. V gave up 7 bases and J gave up 6 bases, with 18 bases separating them. This CDR3 is 14 amino acids long. CDR3 sequence (DNA): TGTGCCAGCACGTACTACGGACAGTATCCTGAAGCTTTCTTT. Residues: CASTYYGQYPEAFF.

This clonotype was detected a few times. This chain connects TRBV27 to TRBJ2-7, with D tentatively TRBD1 (5 bases). Trimming took off 2 bases at V and 4 bases at J, with 15 bases between the two ends. Looked up from germline, CDR1 is MNHEY and CDR2 is SMNVEV (reference sequence). The CDR3 is 15 residues long. CDR3 DNA: TGTGCCAGCAGTTTAAAGGGGCCCGCAGGGTACGAGCAGTACTTC. This encodes CASSLKGPAGYEQYF.

This clonotype appeared many times. The chain combines TRBV2 with TRBJ2-3; D is ambiguous. V gave up 10 bases and J gave up 4 bases, with 15 bases separating them. Germline CDR1 is SNHLY and CDR2 is FYNNEI. The CDR3 spans 13 residues. The CDR3 DNA sequence: TGTGCCATAGGGCTGGACCTTTCAGATACGCAGTATTTT. Protein: CAIGLDLSDTQYF.

To note about this clonotype: Since a much larger clone is just one base distant, this may be a read error. V gene TRBV7-9 combines with J gene TRBJ1-4; unclear D gene. The V gene's germline CDR1 is SEHNR and CDR2 FQNEAQ (reference sequence). CDR3 size: 16 residues. The CDR3 protein is CASSSPEITTNENLFF. CDR3 nucleotides: TGTGCCAGCAGCTCCCCAGAGATAACAACTAATGAAAACCTGTTTTTT. The full variable domain, its missing parts supplied by reference TRBV7-9 and TRBJ1-4, is DTGVSQNPRHKITKRGQNVTFRCDPISEHNRLYWYRQTLGQGPEFLTYFQNEAQLEKSRLLSDRFSAERPKGSFSTLEIQRTEQGDSAMYLCASSSPEITTNENLFFGSGTQLSVL.

This clonotype was seen repeatedly, ten times or more. V and J are TRBV29-1 and TRBJ2-2, with no clear D. Trimming removed 6 bases from V and 5 bases from J, with 10 bases in between. This CDR3 is 12 amino acids long. CDR1 and CDR2 (germline): SQVTM, ANQGSEA. In DNA form, the CDR3 reads TGCAGCGTACTTTGGGGAACCGGGGAGCTGTTTTTT. This encodes CSVLWGTGELFF.

Comments on this clonotype: At one end, the junction sequence differs from germline, possibly due to a read error. The chain uses TRBV7-9 and TRBJ2-2; no firm D call. Per the germline V gene, CDR1 is SEHNR and CDR2 is FQNEAQ (reference sequence). The CDR3 length is 12 residues. The CDR3 here is CASSFNTRELFF. The CDR3 nucleotides are TGTGCCAGCAGCTTTAACACCAGGGAGCTGTTTTTT.

This clonotype was counted ten times or more. The genes are TRBV2 and TRBJ1-1; D perhaps matches TRBD1 (6 bases). The V and J ends lost 2 bases and 4 bases respectively, with 11 bases between them. Germline values: CDR1 SNHLY, CDR2 FYNNEI. This CDR3 contains 14 residues. The chain's CDR3 is CASSESGGGTEAFF. The DNA of the CDR3 is TGTGCCAGCAGTGAAAGCGGGGGCGGCACTGAAGCTTTCTTT.